What follows are 14 T cell receptor beta chains derived from one specimen sequenced in a study of graft-versus-host responses after intestinal transplantation. Repertoires were generated with immunoSEQ multiplex PCR, while TCRdb's copy carries only in-frame clones and drops some. Of more than 5,000 clones detected, 70% to 85% appear once; the ten largest clones hold around two fifths. Source: PBMCs, taken 300 to 340 days after intestinal transplant. Receptors originate from a human patient who received an intestinal transplant, so some T cells may come from the graft donor.

The chain carries TRBV7-8 and TRBJ1-5; D possibly corresponds to TRBD1 (6 bases). CDR1 is SGHVS, CDR2 FQNEAQ, per germline. V gave up 2 bases and J gave up 4 bases, with 6 bases separating them. The CDR3 extends over 13 amino acids. In DNA, the CDR3 is TGTGCCAGCAGCTTAACAGGGAATCAGCCCCAGCATTTT. Amino acid sequence: CASSLTGNQPQHF.

The chain joins TRBV7-9 to TRBJ1-5, with D unresolved. Trimming removed 3 bases at V and 3 bases at J, with 3 bases between. From germline, CDR1 is SEHNR and CDR2 FQNEAQ (reference sequence). The length of the CDR3 is 12 residues. In DNA, the CDR3 is TGTGCCAGCAGCTTGTACAATCAGCCCCAGCATTTT. It yields the protein CASSLYNQPQHF.

The V gene is TRBV18, the J gene TRBJ1-1, with D tentatively TRBD1 (5 bases). This CDR3 is built from 12 residues. Deletions cut 6 bases from V and 7 bases from J, with 12 bases between. The germline V gene has CDR1 KGHSH and CDR2 LQKENI. The DNA of the CDR3 is TGTGCCAGCTCCCTGGGGGTGGTTGAAGCTTTCTTT. Protein: CASSLGVVEAFF.

This clone has only a few counts. The chain uses TRBV7-9 and TRBJ1-1, with D uncertain. The germline CDR1 and CDR2 sequences are SEHNR and FQNEAQ (reference sequence). The CDR3 has 11 residues. Trimming stripped 4 bases from V and 5 bases from J, with 5 bases between. CDR3 nucleotides: TGTGCCAGCAGCTCACATACTGAAGCTTTCTTT. Protein product: CASSSHTEAFF.

The gene calls are TRBV6-1 and TRBJ2-7; D might be TRBD1 (7 bases). Trimming cost V 4 bases and J 6 bases, with 19 bases left between them. The CDR3 has 15 residues. Germline V gene lookup returns CDR1 MNHNS and CDR2 SASEGT. Here the CDR3 DNA reads TGTGCCAGCAGTGTCGAGGTGGCGGGGACAGCCGAGCAGTACTTC. Its protein product is CASSVEVAGTAEQYF.

The rearrangement uses TRBV14 and TRBJ2-7, with 7 bases matching TRBD2. J lost 6 bases, V lost 5 bases, and 7 bases had no gene match. CDR1 SGHDN and CDR2 FVKESK come from the germline V gene. The CDR3 consists of 13 residues. This chain's CDR3 is CASSSGASREQYF. In DNA, the CDR3 is TGTGCCAGCAGCAGCGGGGCCTCCCGCGAGCAGTACTTC.

There are a few counts of this clone. This CDR3 is CASVANTEAFF. For the CDR3, the DNA is TGTGCCTCAGTAGCGAACACTGAAGCTTTCTTT. The rearrangement uses TRBV6-6 and TRBJ1-1; D is ambiguous. Trimming took 11 bases from V and 1 from J, leaving 8 bases between them. Per germline, CDR1 MNHNY and CDR2 SVGAGI (reference sequence). This CDR3 has 11 amino acids.

This clone came up many times. The genes are TRBV6-5 and TRBJ1-5; 10 positions agree with TRBD1. There are 15 residues in the CDR3. Germline CDR1 reads MNHEY; CDR2 reads SVGAGI. Trimming cost V 7 bases and J 2 bases; bases outside gene matches: 5. CDR3 sequence (DNA): TGTGCCAGCACCGGGACAGGGGTAGGCAATCAGCCCCAGCATTTT. This encodes CASTGTGVGNQPQHF.

The V and J genes are TRBV11-3 and TRBJ2-5; D possibly corresponds to TRBD1 (6 bases). Trimming took 5 bases from V and 1 from J, leaving 8 bases between them. The V gene's germline CDR1 is SGHNT and CDR2 YENEEA. CDR3 length equals 13 residues. The CDR3 sequence: CASSRQVQETQYF. In nucleotides, the CDR3 is TGTGCCAGCAGCCGACAGGTCCAAGAGACCCAGTACTTC.

V is TRBV7-2 and J is TRBJ2-7; D possibly corresponds to TRBD2 (5 bases). The CDR3 is made up of 13 amino acids. CDR1 is SGHTA and CDR2 is FQGNSA in the germline V gene. V lost 0 bases, J lost 3 bases, and 6 bases lay in between. The CDR3 nucleotides read TGTGCCAGCAGCTTAGCTGAGGGCTACGAGCAGTACTTC. It translates to CASSLAEGYEQYF.

The J gene is TRBJ2-6, the V gene TRBV9; 7 bases agree with TRBD1. J was trimmed by 4 bases and V by 4 bases; bases with no gene match: 11. There are 17 residues in the CDR3. Germline-derived CDR1 and CDR2 are SGDLS and YYNGEE. In nucleotides, the CDR3 is TGTGCCAGCAGCTCACAGGGGTCAGCGTCAGGGGCCAACGTCCTGACTTTC. Its protein is CASSSQGSASGANVLTF.

A note on this clone: Mismatch with germline at one junction end may stem from a read error. The chain links TRBV19 to TRBJ2-7; maybe TRBD1 (6 bases). The germline V gene has CDR1 LNHDA and CDR2 SQIVND (reference sequence). The CDR3 loop spans 15 amino acids. The CDR3: CASSVDRSTFYEQYF. The CDR3 DNA reads TGTGCCAGTAGTGTAGACAGGAGCACATTCTACGAGCAGTACTTC.

This clone was detected a few times. The sample has other DNA sequences that encode this CDR3 too. The chain combines TRBV5-5 with TRBJ2-7; D perhaps matches TRBD1 (5 bases). Trimming took off 2 bases at V and 3 bases at J, with 12 bases between the two ends. CDR1 is SGHKS and CDR2 is YYEKEE in the germline V gene (reference sequence). This CDR3 is built from 14 residues. The CDR3, as DNA: TGTGCCAGCAGCTTAAGGGGAATGGACTACGAGCAGTACTTC. Amino acid sequence: CASSLRGMDYEQYF. The full variable domain, rest sourced from reference TRBV5-5 and TRBJ2-7, is DAGVTQSPTHLIKTRGQQVTLRCSPISGHKSVSWYQQVLGQGPQFIFQYYEKEERGRGNFPDRFSARQFPNYSSELNVNALLLGDSALYLCASSLRGMDYEQYFGPGTRLTVT.

The rearrangement joins TRBV6-4 to TRBJ2-5; either TRBD1 or TRBD2 may supply D (5 bases each). CDR3 length: 13 amino acids. Germline V CDR1 and CDR2: MRHNA, SNTAGT. V shed 8 bases and J shed 1 base, with 11 bases lying between them. The CDR3: CASCRGFQETQYF. The DNA of the CDR3 is TGTGCCAGCTGTCGGGGCTTCCAAGAGACCCAGTACTTC.